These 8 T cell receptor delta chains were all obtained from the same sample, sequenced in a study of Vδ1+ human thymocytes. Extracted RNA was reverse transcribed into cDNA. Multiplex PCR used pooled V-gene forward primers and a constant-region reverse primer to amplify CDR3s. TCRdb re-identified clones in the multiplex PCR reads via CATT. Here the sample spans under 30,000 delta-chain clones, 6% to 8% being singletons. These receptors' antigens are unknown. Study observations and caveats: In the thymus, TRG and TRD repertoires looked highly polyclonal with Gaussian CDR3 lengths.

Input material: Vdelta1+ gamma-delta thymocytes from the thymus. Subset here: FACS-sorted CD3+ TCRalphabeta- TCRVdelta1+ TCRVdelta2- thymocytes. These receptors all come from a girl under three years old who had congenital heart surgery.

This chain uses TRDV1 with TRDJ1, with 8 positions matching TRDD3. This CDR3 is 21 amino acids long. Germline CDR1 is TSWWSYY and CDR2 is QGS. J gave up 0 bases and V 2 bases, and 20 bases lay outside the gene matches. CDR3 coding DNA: TGTGCTCTTGGGGAATGGATAAGCGGTACTGGGGGTCTCCTGTACACCGATAAACTCATCTTT. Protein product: CALGEWISGTGGLLYTDKLIF.

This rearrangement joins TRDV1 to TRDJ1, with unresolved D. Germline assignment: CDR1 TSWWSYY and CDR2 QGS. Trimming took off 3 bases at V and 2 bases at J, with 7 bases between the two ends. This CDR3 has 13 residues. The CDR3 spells CALGEYRTDKLIF. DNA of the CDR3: TGTGCTCTTGGGGAGTATAGGACCGATAAACTCATCTTT.

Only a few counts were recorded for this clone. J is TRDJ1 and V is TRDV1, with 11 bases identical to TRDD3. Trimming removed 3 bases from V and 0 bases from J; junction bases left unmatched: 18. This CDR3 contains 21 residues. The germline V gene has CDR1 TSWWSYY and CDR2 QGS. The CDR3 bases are TGTGCTCTTGGGGAGCCTTCCTACGTACCTGGGGGATACCCCCACACCGATAAACTCATCTTT. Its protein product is CALGEPSYVPGGYPHTDKLIF.

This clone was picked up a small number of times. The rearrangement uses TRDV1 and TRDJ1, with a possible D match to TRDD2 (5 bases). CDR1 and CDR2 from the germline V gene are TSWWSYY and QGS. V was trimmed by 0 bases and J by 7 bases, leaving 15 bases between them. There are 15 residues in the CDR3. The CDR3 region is CALGELLLFSVKLIF. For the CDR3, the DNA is TGTGCTCTTGGGGAACTCCTACTCTTTTCTGTTAAACTCATCTTT.

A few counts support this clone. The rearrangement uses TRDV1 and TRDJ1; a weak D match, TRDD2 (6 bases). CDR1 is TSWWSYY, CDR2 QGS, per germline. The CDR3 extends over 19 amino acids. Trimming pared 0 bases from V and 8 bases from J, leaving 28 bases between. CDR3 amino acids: CALGELRLPRVGSGGKLIF. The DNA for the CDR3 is TGTGCTCTTGGGGAACTACGCCTTCCGAGAGTGGGATCGGGGGGCAAACTCATCTTT.

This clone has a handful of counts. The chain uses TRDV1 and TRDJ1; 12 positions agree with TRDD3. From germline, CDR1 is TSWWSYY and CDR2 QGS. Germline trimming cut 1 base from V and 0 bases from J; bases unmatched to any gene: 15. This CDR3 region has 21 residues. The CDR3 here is CALGEPISSTGGYPYTDKLIF. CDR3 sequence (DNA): TGTGCTCTTGGGGAACCCATTTCCAGTACTGGGGGATACCCCTACACCGATAAACTCATCTTT.

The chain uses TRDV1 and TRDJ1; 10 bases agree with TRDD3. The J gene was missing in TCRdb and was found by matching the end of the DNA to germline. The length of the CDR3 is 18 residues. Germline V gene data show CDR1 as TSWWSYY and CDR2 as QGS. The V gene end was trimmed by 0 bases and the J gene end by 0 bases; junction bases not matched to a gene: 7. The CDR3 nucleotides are TGTGCTCTTGGGGAACTCGACAGGGGGATACGTTACACCGATAAACTCATCTTT. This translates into CALGELDRGIRYTDKLIF.

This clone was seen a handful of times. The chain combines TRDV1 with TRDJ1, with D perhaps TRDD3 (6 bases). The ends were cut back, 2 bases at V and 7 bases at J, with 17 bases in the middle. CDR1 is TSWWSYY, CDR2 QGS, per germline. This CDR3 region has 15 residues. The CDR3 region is CALGELGDGRRKLIF. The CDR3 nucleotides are TGTGCTCTTGGGGAATTAGGGGATGGGAGACGTAAACTCATCTTT.